This T cell receptor (beta chain) derives from a study of blood T cell repertoires in COVID-19 (dated by TCRdb to the early 2020s). Study-level background: Samples covering the acute and convalescent phases of COVID-19 were provided by collaborators in the United States, Italy and Spain. The prospective study material was composed of cDNA or gDNA derived from T cells, B-cell-depleted T cells, or PBMCs. Deeply sampled blood TCRbeta repertoires from subjects exposed to, actively infected with, or recovered from COVID-19 were included in the dataset. The repertoires were made available in a free public database intended to serve as a resource for research on the immune response to SARS-CoV-2. The samples were drawn from the first 160 participants of the ongoing ImmuneRACE study and from 1,254 subjects provided by 6 global collaborators. Nearly every sample came with metadata listing a de-identified subject ID, COVID-19 status, age in years and sex. Where available, HLA class I and class II types were taken from metadata supplied by the sample provider and were not determined by assay-based typing.

Comment on this clone: No antigen is known for it. The input lacks base qualities; no much larger clone sits a single base away.

TCRbeta CDR3 regions were amplified from genomic DNA by means of the immunoSEQ Assay, a bias-controlled multiplex PCR. Per the authors' processing: The number of nucleated cells in each sample was estimated by amplification of reference gene primers within the assay. Sequence reads were collapsed and filtered to measure the absolute abundance of every unique TCRbeta CDR3 rearrangement. For each sample, productive Simpson clonality was calculated as the square root of Simpson's diversity index across productive rearrangements. The table was pulled from immuneACCESS by TCRdb, which kept in-frame rearrangements only. Such tables lose some clones; where checked, under half of the loss comes from unresolved V genes, and the rest has no known cause. The V and J calls and clone size come from that table; D and trimming were worked out from the DNA. The sample profile shows 180,000 or so clones; around nine tenths of them were found once. Around 3.5% of the sample is in the top ten clones.

The collaborating institutions used their own protocols to collect whole blood in K2EDTA tubes. For TCRbeta analysis, collaborators shipped samples in one of three forms: frozen whole blood, isolated PBMCs, or DNA extracted from either of those sample types. Summary of the overall study and its limitations: The quantity of clinical and demographic metadata differed by source and by participant and was supplied without curation.

The cysteine opens and the phenylalanine closes a CDR3 of 15 amino acids. The sequence is cut down to CDR3 DNA, 45 bases in frame from base 1. Ends trimmed: V by 0 bases, J by 5 bases; bases unmatched to a gene: 6. Via the germline V gene, CDR1 is SGHRS and CDR2 YFSETQ. The clonotype was recovered from a man in his 70s with acute or convalescent COVID-19. The V and J genes are TRBV5-1 and TRBJ2-5, with 8 middle bases fitting TRBD2. The sample comprised peripheral blood. For the CDR3, the sequence is CASSLGGTSEETQYF. The DNA sequence is given as TGCGCCAGCAGCTTGGGGGGGACTAGTGAGGAGACCCAGTACTTC.